This section outlines one T cell receptor (beta chain) sequence together with its context. Clones were read by immunoSEQ multiplex PCR, and TCRdb kept only the in-frame ones, dropping some. The sample lists 600,000 to 900,000 clones; approximately 83% were seen once. This entry is derived from a study of shared T cell receptors in the human thymus. V lost 1 base, J lost 6 bases, and 17 bases lay in between. The CDR3 is 16 amino acids. Per the germline V gene, CDR1 is SGHRS and CDR2 is YFSETQ. This sample also appeared in a second study, on human thymus T cells.

The rearrangement joins TRBV5-1 to TRBJ2-4; tentatively, D is TRBD1 (6 bases). Sequencing used thymocytes. The receptor's source is a girl in the first two years of life with a congenital heart defect. CDR3 protein: CASSLKGPGQSNIQYF. In DNA, the CDR3 is TGCGCCAGCAGCTTGAAGGGTCCTGGACAGTCAAACATTCAGTACTTC.